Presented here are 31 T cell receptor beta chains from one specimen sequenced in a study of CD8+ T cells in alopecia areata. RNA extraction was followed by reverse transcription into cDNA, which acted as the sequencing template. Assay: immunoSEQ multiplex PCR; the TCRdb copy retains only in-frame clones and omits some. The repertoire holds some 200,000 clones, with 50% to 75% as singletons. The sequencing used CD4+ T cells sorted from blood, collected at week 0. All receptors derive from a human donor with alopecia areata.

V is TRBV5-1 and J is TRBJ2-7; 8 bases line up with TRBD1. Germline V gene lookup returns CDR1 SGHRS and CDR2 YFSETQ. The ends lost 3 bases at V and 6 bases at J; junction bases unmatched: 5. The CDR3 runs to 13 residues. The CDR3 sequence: CASSWSDRGEQYF. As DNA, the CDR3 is TGCGCCAGCAGCTGGTCCGACAGGGGCGAGCAGTACTTC.

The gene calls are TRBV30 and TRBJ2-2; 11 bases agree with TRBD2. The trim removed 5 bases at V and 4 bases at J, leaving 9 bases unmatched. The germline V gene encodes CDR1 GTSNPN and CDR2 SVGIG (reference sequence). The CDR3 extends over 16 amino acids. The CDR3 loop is CAWGTSGMGGTGELFF. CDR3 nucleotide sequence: TGTGCCTGGGGGACTAGCGGAATGGGAGGCACCGGGGAGCTGTTTTTT.

In nucleotides, the CDR3 is TGTGCCAGCACTAAAGGATGGGGTGAACAAGAGACCCAGTACTTC. This encodes CASTKGWGEQETQYF. The V and J genes are TRBV9 and TRBJ2-5; D uncertain. CDR1 is SGDLS and CDR2 is YYNGEE in the germline V gene. This CDR3 region has 15 residues. Deletions cut 6 bases from V and 2 bases from J, with 17 bases between.

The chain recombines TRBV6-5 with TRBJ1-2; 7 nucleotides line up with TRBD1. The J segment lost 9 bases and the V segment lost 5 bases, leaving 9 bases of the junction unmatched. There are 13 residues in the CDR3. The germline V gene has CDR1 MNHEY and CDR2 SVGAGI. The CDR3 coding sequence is TGTGCCAGCAGTCCCCGGGACAGCCAACGCTACACCTTC. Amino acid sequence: CASSPRDSQRYTF.

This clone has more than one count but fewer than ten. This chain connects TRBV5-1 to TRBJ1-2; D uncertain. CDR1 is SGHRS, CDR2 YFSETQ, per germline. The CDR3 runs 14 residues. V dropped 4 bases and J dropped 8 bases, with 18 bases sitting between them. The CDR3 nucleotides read TGCGCCAGCAGCCCGGACTCGGGTTTTGTGGGCTACACCTTC. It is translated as CASSPDSGFVGYTF. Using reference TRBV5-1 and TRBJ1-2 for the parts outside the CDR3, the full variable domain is KAGVTQTPRYLIKTRGQQVTLSCSPISGHRSVSWYQQTPGQGLQFLFEYFSETQRNKGNFPGRFSGRQFSNSRSEMNVSTLELGDSALYLCASSPDSGFVGYTFGSGTRLTVV.

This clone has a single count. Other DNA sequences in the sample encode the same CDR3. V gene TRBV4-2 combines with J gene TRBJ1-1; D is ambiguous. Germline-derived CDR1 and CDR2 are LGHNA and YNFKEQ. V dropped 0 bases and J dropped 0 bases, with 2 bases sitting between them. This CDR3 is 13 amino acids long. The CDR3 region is CASSQDLNTEAFF. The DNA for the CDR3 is TGTGCCAGCAGCCAAGACCTGAACACTGAAGCTTTCTTT.

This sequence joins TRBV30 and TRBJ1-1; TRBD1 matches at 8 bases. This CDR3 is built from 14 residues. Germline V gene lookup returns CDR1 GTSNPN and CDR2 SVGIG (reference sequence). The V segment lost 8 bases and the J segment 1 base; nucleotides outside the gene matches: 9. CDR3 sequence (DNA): TGTGCCAGACTAAACAGGGGGAAGAACACTGAAGCTTTCTTT. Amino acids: CARLNRGKNTEAFF.

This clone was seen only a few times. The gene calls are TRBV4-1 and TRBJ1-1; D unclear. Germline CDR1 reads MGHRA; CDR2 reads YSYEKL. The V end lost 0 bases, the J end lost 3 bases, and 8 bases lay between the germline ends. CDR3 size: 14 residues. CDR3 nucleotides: TGCGCCAGCAGCCAAGATCGGACGGACACTGAAGCTTTCTTT. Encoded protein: CASSQDRTDTEAFF.

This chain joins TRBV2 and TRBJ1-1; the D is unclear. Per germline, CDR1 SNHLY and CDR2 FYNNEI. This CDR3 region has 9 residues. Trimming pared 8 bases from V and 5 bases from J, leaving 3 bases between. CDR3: CASGTEAFF. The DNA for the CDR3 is TGTGCCAGCGGGACTGAAGCTTTCTTT.

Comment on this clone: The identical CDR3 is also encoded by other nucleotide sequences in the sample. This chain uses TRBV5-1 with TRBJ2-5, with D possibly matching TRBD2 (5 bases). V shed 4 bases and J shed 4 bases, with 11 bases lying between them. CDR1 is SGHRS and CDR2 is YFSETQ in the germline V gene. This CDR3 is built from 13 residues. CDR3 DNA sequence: TGCGCCAGCAGCCCCCGGGCGGGAGAGACCCAGTACTTC. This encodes CASSPRAGETQYF. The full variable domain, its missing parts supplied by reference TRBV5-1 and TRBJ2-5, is KAGVTQTPRYLIKTRGQQVTLSCSPISGHRSVSWYQQTPGQGLQFLFEYFSETQRNKGNFPGRFSGRQFSNSRSEMNVSTLELGDSALYLCASSPRAGETQYFGPGTRLLVL.

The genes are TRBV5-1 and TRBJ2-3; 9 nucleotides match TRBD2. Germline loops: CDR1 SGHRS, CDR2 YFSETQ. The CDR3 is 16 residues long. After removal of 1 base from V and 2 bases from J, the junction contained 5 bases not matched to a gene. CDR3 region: CASSLRASGATDTQYF. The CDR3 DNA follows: TGCGCCAGCAGCTTGCGGGCTAGCGGGGCCACAGATACGCAGTATTTT.

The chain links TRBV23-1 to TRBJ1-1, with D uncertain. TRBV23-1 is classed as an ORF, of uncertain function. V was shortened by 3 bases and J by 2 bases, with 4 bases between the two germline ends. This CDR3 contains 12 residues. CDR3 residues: CASSQNNTEAFF. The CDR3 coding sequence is TGCGCCAGCAGTCAGAACAACACTGAAGCTTTCTTT.

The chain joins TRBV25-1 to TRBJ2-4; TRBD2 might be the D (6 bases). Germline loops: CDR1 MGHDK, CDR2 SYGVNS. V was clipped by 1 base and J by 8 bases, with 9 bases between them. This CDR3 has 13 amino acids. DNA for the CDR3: TGTGCCAGCAGTGAATCGGGCGGGGACATTCAGTACTTC. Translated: CASSESGGDIQYF.

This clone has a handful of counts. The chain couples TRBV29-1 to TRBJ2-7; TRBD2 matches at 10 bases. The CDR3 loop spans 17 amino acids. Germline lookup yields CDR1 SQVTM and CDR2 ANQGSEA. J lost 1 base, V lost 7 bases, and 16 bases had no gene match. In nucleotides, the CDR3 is TGCAGCGCGGCACTAGCGGGGACCATCCCTTTATCCTACGAGCAGTACTTC. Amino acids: CSAALAGTIPLSYEQYF.

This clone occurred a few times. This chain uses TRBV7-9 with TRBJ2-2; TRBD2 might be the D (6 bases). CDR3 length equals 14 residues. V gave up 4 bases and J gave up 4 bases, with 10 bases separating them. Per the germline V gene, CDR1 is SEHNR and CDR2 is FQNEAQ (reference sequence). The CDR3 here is CASSWRRGTGELFF. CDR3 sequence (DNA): TGTGCCAGCAGCTGGAGGAGGGGCACCGGGGAGCTGTTTTTT.

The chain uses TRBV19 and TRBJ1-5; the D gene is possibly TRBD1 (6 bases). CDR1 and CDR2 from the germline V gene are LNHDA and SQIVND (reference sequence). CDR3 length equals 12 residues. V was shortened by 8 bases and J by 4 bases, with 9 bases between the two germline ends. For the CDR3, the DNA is TGTGCCAGTCACGACAGGAATCAGCCCCAGCATTTT. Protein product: CASHDRNQPQHF.

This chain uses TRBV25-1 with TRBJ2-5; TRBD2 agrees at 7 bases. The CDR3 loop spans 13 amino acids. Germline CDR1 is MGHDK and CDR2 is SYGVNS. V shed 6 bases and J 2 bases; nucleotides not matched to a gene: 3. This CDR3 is CASRRGGQETQYF. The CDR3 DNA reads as TGTGCCAGCAGGAGGGGAGGGCAAGAGACCCAGTACTTC.

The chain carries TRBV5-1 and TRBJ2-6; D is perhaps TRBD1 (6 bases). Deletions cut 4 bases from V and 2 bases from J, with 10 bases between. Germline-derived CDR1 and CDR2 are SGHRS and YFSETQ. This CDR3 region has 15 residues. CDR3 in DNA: TGCGCCAGCAGCATACAGGGTGCTGGGGCCAACGTCCTGACTTTC. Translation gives CASSIQGAGANVLTF. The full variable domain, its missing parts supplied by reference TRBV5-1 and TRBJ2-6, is KAGVTQTPRYLIKTRGQQVTLSCSPISGHRSVSWYQQTPGQGLQFLFEYFSETQRNKGNFPGRFSGRQFSNSRSEMNVSTLELGDSALYLCASSIQGAGANVLTFGAGSRLTVL.

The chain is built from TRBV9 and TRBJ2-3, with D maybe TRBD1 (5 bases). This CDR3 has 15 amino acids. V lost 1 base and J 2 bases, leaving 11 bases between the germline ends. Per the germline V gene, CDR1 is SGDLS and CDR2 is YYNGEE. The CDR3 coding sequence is TGTGCCAGCAGCGTAAGCCAGGGCTCCACAGATACGCAGTATTTT. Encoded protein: CASSVSQGSTDTQYF.

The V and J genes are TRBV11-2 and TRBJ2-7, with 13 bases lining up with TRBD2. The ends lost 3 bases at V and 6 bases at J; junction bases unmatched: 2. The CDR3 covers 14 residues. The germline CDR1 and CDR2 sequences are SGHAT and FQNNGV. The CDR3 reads CASSFGLAGAEQYF. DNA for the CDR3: TGTGCCAGCAGCTTCGGACTAGCGGGAGCCGAGCAGTACTTC.

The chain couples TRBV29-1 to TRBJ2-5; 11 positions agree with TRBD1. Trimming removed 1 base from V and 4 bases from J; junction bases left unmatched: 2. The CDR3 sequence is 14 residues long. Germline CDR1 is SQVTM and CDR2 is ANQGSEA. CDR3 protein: CSVEGTGGPETQYF. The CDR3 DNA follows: TGCAGCGTTGAAGGGACAGGGGGCCCAGAGACCCAGTACTTC.

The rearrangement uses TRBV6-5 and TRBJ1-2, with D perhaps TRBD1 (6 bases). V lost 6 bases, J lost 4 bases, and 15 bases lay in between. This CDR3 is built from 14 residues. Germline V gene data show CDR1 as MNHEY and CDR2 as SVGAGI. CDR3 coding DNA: TGTGCCAGCAGATTCGGCAGGGGTGTCTATGGCTACACCTTC. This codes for CASRFGRGVYGYTF.

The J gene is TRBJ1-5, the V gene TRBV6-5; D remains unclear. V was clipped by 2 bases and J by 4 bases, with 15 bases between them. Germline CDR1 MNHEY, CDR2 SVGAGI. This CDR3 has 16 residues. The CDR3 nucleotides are TGTGCCAGCAGTTACAAGGGAAGGGATGAAAATCAGCCCCAGCATTTT. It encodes CASSYKGRDENQPQHF.

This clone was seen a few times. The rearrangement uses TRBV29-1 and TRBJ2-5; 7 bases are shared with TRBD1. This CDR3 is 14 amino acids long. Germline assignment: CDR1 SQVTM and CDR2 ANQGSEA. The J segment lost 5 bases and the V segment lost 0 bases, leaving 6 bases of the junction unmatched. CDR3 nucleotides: TGCAGCGTTGAAGACAGGGGGAGTGGGGAGACCCAGTACTTC. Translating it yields CSVEDRGSGETQYF.

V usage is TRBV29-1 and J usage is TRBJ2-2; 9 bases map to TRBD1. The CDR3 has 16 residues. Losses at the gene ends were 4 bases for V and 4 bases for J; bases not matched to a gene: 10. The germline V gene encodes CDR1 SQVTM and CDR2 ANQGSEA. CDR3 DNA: TGCAGCGTTGGAACCCCGGGACAGGGATCCACCGGGGAGCTGTTTTTT. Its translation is CSVGTPGQGSTGELFF.

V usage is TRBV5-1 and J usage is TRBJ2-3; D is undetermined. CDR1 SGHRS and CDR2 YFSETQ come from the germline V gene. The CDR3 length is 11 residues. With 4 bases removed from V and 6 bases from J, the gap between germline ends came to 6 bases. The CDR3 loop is CASSPDDTQYF. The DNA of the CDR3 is TGCGCCAGCAGCCCAGACGATACGCAGTATTTT.

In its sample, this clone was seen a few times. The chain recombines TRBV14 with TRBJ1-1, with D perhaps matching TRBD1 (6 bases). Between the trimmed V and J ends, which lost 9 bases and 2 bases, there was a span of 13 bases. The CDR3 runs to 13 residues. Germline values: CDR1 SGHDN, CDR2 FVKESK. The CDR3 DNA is TGTGCCAGTTCCGGACAGACAAACACTGAAGCTTTCTTT. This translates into CASSGQTNTEAFF.

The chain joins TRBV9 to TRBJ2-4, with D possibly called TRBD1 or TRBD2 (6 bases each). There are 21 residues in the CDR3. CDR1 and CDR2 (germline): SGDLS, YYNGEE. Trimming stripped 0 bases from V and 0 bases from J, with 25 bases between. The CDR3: CASSVVTRGPTGVVAKNIQYF. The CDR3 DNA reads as TGTGCCAGCAGCGTAGTAACCCGGGGGCCTACGGGGGTTGTAGCCAAAAACATTCAGTACTTC. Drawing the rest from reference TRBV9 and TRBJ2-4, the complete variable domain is DSGVTQTPKHLITATGQRVTLRCSPRSGDLSVYWYQQSLDQGLQFLIQYYNGEERAKGNILERFSAQQFPDLHSELNLSSLELGDSALYFCASSVVTRGPTGVVAKNIQYFGAGTRLSVL.

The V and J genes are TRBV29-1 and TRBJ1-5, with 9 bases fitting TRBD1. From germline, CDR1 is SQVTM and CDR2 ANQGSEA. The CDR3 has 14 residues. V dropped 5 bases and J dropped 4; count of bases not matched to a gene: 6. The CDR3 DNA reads TGCAGCGTTCGGGACAGGGATTCGAATCAGCCCCAGCATTTT. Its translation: CSVRDRDSNQPQHF.

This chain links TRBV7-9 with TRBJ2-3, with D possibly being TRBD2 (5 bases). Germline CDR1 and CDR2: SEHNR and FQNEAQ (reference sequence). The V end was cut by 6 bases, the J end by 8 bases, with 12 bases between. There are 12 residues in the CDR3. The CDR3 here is CASRPEGLTQYF. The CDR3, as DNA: TGTGCCAGCAGACCCGAGGGCCTTACGCAGTATTTT.

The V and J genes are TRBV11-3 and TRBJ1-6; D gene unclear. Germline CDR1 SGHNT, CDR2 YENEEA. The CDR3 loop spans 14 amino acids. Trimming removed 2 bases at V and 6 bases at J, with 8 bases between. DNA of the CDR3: TGTGCCAGCAGCTTACGACGGAGTAATTCACCCCTCCACTTT. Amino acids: CASSLRRSNSPLHF. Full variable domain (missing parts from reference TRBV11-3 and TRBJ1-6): EAGVVQSPRYKIIEKKQPVAFWCNPISGHNTLYWYLQNLGQGPELLIRYENEEAVDDSQLPKDRFSAERLKGVDSTLKIQPAELGDSAVYLCASSLRRSNSPLHFGNGTRLTVT.